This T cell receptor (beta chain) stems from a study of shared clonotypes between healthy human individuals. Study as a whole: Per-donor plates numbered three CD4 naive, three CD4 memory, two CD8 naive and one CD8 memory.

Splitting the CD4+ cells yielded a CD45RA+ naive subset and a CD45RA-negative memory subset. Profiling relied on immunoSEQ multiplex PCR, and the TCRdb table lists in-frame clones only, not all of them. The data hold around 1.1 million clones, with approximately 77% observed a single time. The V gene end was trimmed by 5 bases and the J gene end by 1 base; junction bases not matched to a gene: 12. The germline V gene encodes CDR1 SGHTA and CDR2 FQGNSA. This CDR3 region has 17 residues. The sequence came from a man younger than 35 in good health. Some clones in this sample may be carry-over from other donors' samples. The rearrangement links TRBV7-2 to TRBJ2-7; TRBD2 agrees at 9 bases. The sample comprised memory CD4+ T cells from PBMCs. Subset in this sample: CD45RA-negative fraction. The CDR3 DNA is TGTGCCAGCAGCCTAGTAGCGGGAGCCGGGGGGTCCTACGAGCAGTACTTC. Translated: CASSLVAGAGGSYEQYF.